This T cell receptor (beta chain) was documented in a study of T-cell memory formation after mild COVID-19. TCRdb re-analysed the 5' RACE reads in MiXCR, keeping a single row per CDR3 protein. The data contain about 180,000 distinct CDR3 sequences, 16% of them singletons. The germline gives CDR1 SGHRS, CDR2 YFSETQ. V gave up 4 bases and J gave up 6 bases, with 20 bases separating them. The CDR3 has 16 amino acids. This clonotype occurred many times. The J gene is TRBJ2-1, the V gene TRBV5-1, with D tentatively TRBD2 (7 bases). The receptor was derived from an adult woman who had mild COVID-19 (a few samples of this study predate the infection). Cell type and time point are not known. Sequencing was performed on PBMCs or a T cell subset sorted from them (not recorded which). The CDR3 coding sequence is TGCGCCAGCAGCGAACCTAGGGGGGGAGGCCTCAATGAGCAGTTCTTC. Translation: CASSEPRGGGLNEQFF. The full variable domain, its missing parts supplied by reference TRBV5-1 and TRBJ2-1, is KAGVTQTPRYLIKTRGQQVTLSCSPISGHRSVSWYQQTPGQGLQFLFEYFSETQRNKGNFPGRFSGRQFSNSRSEMNVSTLELGDSALYLCASSEPRGGGLNEQFFGPGTRLTVL.